The text below deals with one TCR beta chain. Its antigen is not known. The data originate from a study of cytomegalovirus exposure and HLA in healthy donors. The junction had 6 bases not matched to a gene; V was cut back by 4 bases and J by 3 bases. Looked up from germline, CDR1 is SNHLY and CDR2 is FYNNEI. This CDR3 has 14 amino acids. The PCR was carried out with 60 Vbeta primers and 13 Jbeta primers. Original methodology: An analysis that came later counted 80 million or so unique TCR beta chains, around 10 million shared. Generated by immunoSEQ multiplex PCR, the TCRdb table keeps only in-frame clones and is missing some. V, J and clone size are those of that table, while D and trimming were read from the DNA. The data hold about 170,000 clones, with over 65% observed a single time. Study-wide results and limits: A later analysis associated roughly 15,000 TCR beta sequences with HLA alleles at a 0.05 false discovery rate.

The clonotype was recovered from a female donor in good health and CMV-seronegative. The sample taken for sequencing was PBMCs. This chain links TRBV2 with TRBJ2-7; 7 bases are a match to TRBD1. CDR3 nucleotide sequence: TGTGCCAGCAGTGGGGGGCAGGGGGTCTACGAGCAGTACTTC. Translating it yields CASSGGQGVYEQYF. Supplemented by reference TRBV2 and TRBJ2-7, the full variable domain reads EPEVTQTPSHQVTQMGQEVILRCVPISNHLYFYWYRQILGQKVEFLVSFYNNEISEKSEIFDDQFSVERPDGSNFTLKIRSTKLEDSAMYFCASSGGQGVYEQYFGPGTRLTVT.